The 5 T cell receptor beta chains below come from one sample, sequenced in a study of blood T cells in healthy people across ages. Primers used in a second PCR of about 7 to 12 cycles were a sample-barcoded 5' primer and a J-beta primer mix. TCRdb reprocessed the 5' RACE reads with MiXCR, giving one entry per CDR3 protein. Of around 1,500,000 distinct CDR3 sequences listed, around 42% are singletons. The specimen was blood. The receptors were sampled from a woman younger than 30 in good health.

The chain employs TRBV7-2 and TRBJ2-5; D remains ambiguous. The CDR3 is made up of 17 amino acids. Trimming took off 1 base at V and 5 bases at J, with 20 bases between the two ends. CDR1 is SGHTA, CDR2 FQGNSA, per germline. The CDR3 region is CASSLDLVRSVWETQYF. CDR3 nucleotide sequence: TGTGCCAGCAGCTTAGACCTAGTGCGCTCCGTATGGGAGACCCAGTACTTC. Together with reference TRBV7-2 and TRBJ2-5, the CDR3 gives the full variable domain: GAGVSQSPSNKVTEKGKDVELRCDPISGHTALYWYRQSLGQGLEFLIYFQGNSAPDKSGLPSDRFSAERTGGSVSTLTIQRTQQEDSAVYLCASSLDLVRSVWETQYFGPGTRLLVL.

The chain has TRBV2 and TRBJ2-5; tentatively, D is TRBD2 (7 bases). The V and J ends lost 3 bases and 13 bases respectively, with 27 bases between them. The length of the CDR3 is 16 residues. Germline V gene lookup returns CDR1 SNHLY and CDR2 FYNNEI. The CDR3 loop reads CASSEGGAGTFHERYF. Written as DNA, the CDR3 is TGTGCCAGCAGTGAGGGGGGGGCAGGAACTTTCCACGAGCGGTACTTC.

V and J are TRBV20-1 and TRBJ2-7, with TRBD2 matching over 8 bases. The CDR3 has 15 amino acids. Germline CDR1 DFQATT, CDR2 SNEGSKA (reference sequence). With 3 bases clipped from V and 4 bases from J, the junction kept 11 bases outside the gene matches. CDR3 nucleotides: TGCAGTGCTAGCAGCTCGGGACTAGGACCTTACGAGCAGTACTTC. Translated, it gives CSASSSGLGPYEQYF.

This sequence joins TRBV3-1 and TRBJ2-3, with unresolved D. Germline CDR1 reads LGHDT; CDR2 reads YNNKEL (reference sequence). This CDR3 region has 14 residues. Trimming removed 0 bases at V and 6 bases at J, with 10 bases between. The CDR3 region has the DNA TGTGCCAGCAGCCAAGATAATATGGGCGATACGCAGTATTTT. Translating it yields CASSQDNMGDTQYF.

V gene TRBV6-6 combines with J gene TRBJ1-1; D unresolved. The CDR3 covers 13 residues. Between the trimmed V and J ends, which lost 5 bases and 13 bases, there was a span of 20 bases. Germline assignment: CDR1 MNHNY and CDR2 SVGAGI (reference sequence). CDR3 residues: CASSPRTGSGGFF. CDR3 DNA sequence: TGTGCCAGCAGTCCCCGGACGGGTTCAGGAGGTTTCTTT.